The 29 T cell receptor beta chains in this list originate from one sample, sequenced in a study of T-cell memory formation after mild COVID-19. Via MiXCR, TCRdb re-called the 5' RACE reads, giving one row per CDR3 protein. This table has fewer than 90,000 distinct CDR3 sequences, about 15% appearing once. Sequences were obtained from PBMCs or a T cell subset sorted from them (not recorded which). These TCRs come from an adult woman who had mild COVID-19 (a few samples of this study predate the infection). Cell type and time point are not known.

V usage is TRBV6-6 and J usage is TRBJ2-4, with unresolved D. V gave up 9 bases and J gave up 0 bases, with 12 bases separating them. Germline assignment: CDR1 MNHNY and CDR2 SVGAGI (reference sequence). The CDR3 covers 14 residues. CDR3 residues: CASSGDLAKNIQYF. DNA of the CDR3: TGTGCCAGTTCAGGTGACCTAGCCAAAAACATTCAGTACTTC.

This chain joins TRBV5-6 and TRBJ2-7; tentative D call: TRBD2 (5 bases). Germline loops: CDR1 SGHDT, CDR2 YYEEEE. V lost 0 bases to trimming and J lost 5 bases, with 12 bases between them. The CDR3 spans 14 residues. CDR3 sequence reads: CASSLGQLGDEQYF. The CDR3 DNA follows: TGTGCCAGCAGCTTGGGTCAACTAGGAGACGAGCAGTACTTC.

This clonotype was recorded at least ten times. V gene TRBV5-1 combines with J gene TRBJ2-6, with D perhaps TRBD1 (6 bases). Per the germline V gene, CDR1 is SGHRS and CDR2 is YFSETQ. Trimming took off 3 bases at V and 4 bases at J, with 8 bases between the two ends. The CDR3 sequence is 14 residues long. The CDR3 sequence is CASSSGEGANVLTF. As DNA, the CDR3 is TGCGCCAGCAGCTCAGGGGAAGGGGCCAACGTCCTGACTTTC.

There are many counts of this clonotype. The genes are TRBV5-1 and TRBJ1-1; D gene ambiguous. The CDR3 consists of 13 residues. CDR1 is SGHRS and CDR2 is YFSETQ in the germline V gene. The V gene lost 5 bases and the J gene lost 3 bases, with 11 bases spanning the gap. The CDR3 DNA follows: TGCGCCAGCAGGTTCGGCGGGTACACTGAAGCTTTCTTT. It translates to CASRFGGYTEAFF.

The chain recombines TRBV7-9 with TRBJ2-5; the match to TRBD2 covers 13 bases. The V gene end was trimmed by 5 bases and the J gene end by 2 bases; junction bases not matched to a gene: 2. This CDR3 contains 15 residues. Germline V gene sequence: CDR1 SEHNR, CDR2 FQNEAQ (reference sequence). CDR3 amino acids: CASSQTSGRQETQYF. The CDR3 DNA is TGTGCCAGCAGCCAGACTAGCGGGAGGCAAGAGACCCAGTACTTC.

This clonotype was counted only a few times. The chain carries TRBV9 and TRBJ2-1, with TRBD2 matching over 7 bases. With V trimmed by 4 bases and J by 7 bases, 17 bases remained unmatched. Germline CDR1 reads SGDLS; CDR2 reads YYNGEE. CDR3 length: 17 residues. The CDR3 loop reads CASSPGGGASGENEQFF. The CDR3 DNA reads TGTGCCAGCAGCCCGGGGGGAGGGGCAAGCGGGGAGAATGAGCAGTTCTTC.

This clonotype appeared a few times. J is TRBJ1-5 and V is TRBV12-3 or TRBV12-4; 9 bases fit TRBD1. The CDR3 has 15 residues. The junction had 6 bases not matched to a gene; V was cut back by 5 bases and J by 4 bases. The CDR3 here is CASSPTGGWNQPQHF. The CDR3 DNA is TGTGCCAGCAGTCCCACAGGGGGCTGGAATCAGCCCCAGCATTTT.

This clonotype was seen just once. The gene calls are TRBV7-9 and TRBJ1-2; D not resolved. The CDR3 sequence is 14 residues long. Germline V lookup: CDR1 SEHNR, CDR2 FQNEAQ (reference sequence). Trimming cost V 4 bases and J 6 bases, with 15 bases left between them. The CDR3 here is CASSSGFRSHGYTF. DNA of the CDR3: TGTGCCAGCAGCTCCGGGTTCAGGTCCCATGGCTACACCTTC.

In nucleotides, the CDR3 is TGTGCCAGCAGTACCGGGACTCCTTACACAGATACGCAGTATTTT. Residues: CASSTGTPYTDTQYF. This chain connects TRBV6-5 to TRBJ2-3; D possibly corresponds to TRBD2 (6 bases). Germline CDR1 is MNHEY and CDR2 is SVGAGI. CDR3 length: 15 residues. Between the trimmed V and J ends, which lost 5 bases and 2 bases, there was a span of 14 bases.

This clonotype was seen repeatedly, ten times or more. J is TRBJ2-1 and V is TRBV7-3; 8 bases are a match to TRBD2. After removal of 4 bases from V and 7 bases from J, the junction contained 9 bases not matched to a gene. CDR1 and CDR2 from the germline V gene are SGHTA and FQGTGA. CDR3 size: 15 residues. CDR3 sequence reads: CASSSTGGALNEQFF. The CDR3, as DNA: TGTGCCAGCAGCTCGACCGGGGGGGCCTTGAATGAGCAGTTCTTC.

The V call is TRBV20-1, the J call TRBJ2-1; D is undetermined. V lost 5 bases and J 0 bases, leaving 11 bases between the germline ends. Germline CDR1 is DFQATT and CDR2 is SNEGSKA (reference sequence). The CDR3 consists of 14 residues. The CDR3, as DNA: TGCAGTGCTCTCTGGGCTAGCTCCTACAATGAGCAGTTCTTC. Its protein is CSALWASSYNEQFF.

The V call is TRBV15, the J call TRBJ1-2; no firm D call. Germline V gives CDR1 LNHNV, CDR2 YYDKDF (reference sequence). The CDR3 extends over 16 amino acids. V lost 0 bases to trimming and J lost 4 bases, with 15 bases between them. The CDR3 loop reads CATSRDSAAGTYGYTF. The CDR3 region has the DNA TGTGCCACCAGCAGAGATTCAGCAGCGGGAACCTATGGCTACACCTTC.

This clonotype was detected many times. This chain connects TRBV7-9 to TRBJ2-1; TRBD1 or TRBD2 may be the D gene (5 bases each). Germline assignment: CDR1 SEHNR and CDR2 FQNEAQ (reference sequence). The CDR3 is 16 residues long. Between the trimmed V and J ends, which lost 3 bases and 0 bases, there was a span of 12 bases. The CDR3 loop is CASSFMGDPSYNEQFF. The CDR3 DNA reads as TGTGCCAGCAGCTTTATGGGGGACCCCTCCTACAATGAGCAGTTCTTC.

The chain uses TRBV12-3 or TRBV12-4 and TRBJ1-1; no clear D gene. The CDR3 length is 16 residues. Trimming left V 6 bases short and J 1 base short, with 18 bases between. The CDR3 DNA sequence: TGTGCCAGCAGGACGAAAACGGGCACAAAGAACACTGAAGCTTTCTTT. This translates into CASRTKTGTKNTEAFF.

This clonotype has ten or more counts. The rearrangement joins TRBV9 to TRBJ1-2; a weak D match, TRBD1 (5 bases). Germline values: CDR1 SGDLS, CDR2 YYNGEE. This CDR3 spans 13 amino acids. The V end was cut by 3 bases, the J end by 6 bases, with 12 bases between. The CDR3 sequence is CASSGLGVHGYTF. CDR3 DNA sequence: TGTGCCAGCAGCGGACTAGGGGTACATGGCTACACCTTC.

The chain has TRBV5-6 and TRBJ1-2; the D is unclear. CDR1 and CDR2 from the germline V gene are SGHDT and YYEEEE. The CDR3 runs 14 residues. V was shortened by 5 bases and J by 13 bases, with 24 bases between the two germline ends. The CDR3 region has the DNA TGTGCCAGCAGAACGGGCGGGCCAGGATTTCGGCGCACCTTC. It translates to CASRTGGPGFRRTF.

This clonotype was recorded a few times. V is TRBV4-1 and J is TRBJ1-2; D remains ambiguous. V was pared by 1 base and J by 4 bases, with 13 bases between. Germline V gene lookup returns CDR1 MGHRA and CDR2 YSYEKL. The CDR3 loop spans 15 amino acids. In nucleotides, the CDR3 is TGCGCCAGCAGCCAAGGCCACCCCTCCCGCTATGGCTACACCTTC. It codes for CASSQGHPSRYGYTF.

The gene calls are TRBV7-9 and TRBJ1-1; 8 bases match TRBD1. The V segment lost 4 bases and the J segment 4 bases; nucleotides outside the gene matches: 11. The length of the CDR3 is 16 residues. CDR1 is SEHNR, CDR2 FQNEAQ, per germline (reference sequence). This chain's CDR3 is CASSSTTGVWATEAFF. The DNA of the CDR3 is TGTGCCAGCAGCTCTACGACAGGGGTTTGGGCCACTGAAGCTTTCTTT.

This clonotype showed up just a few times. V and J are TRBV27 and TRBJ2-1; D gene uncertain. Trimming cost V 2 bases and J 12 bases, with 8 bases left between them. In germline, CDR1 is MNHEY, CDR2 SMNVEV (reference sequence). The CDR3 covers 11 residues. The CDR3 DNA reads TGTGCCAGCAGTTTAGGCGGTTGGCAGTTCTTC. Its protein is CASSLGGWQFF.

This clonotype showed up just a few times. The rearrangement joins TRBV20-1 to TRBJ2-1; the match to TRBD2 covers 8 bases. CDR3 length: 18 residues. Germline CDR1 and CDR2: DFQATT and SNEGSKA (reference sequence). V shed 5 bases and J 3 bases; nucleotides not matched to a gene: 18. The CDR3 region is CSAAYRHETSAGYNEQFF. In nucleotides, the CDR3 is TGCAGTGCTGCATACCGTCATGAGACTAGCGCGGGCTACAATGAGCAGTTCTTC.

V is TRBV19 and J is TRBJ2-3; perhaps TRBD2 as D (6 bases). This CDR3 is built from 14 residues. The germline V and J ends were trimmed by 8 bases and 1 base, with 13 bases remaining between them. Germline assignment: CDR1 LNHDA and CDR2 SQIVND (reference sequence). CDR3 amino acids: CASGSGDRTDTQYF. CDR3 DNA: TGTGCCAGTGGCTCGGGAGACCGCACAGATACGCAGTATTTT.

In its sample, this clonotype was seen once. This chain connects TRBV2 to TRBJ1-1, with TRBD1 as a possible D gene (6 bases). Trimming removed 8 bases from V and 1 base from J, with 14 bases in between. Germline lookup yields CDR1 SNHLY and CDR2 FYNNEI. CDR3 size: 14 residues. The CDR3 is CASGPGQTNTEAFF. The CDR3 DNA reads TGTGCCAGCGGTCCCGGACAGACGAACACTGAAGCTTTCTTT.

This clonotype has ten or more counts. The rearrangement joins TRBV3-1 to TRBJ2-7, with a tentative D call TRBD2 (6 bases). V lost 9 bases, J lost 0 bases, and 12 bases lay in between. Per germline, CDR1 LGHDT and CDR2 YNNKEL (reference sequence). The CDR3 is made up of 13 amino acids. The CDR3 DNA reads TGTGCCAGTGGGGGGACTTTCTCCTACGAGCAGTACTTC. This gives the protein CASGGTFSYEQYF.

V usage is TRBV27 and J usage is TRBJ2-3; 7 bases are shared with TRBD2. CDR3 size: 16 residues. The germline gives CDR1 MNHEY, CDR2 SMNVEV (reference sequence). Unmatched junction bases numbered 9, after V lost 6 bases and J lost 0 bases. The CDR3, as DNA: TGTGCCAGCAGGCGAGCGGGGTTAACTAGCACAGATACGCAGTATTTT. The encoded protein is CASRRAGLTSTDTQYF.

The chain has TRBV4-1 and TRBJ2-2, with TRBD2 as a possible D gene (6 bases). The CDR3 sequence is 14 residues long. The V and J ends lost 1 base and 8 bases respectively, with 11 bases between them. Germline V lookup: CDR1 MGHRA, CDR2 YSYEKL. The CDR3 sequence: CASSQVGGLGELFF. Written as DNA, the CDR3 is TGCGCCAGCAGCCAAGTAGGCGGACTAGGGGAGCTGTTTTTT.

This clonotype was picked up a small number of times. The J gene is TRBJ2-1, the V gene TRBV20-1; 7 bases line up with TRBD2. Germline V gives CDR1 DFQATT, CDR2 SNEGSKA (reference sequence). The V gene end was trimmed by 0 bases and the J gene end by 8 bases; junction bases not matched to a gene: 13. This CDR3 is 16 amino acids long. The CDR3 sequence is CSARDSSGTGLHEQFF. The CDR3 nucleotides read TGCAGTGCTAGAGATTCGAGCGGGACCGGCCTGCATGAGCAGTTCTTC.

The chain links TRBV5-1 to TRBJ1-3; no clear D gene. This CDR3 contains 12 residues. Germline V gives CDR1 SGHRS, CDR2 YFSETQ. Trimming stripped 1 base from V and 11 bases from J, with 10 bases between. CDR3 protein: CASSLTGGSIYF. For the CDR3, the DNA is TGCGCCAGCAGCTTGACCGGCGGGTCCATATATTTT. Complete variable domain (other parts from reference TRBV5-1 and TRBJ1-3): KAGVTQTPRYLIKTRGQQVTLSCSPISGHRSVSWYQQTPGQGLQFLFEYFSETQRNKGNFPGRFSGRQFSNSRSEMNVSTLELGDSALYLCASSLTGGSIYFGEGSWLTVV.

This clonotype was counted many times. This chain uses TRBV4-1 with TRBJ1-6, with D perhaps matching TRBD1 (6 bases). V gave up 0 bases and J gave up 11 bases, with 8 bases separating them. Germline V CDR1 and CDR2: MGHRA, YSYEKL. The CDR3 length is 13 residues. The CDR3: CASSQDRGTPLHF. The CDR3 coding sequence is TGCGCCAGCAGCCAAGACAGGGGTACACCCCTCCACTTT.

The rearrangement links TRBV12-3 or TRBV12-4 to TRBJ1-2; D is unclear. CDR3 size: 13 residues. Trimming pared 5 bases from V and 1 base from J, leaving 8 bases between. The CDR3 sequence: CASSIGFNYGYTF. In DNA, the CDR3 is TGTGCCAGCAGTATAGGTTTTAACTATGGCTACACCTTC.